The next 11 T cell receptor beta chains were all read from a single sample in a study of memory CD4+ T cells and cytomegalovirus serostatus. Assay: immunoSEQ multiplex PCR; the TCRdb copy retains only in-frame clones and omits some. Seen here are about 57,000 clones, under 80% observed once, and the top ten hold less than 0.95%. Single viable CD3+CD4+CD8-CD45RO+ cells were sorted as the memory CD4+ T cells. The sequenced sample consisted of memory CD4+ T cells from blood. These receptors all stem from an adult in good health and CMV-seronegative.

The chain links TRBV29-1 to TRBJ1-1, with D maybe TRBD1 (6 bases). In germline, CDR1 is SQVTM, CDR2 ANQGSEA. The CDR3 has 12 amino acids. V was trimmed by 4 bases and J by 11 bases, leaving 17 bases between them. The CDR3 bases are TGCAGCGTTGTTCGGGTGGACAGAGGGGCTTTCTTT. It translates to CSVVRVDRGAFF.

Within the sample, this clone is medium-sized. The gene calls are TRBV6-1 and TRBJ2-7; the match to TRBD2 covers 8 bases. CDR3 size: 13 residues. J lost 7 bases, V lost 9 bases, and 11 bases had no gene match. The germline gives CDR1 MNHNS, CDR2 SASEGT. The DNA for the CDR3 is TGTGCCAGATCAGCGGGAGCCGGTTTAGAGCAGTACTTC. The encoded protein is CARSAGAGLEQYF.

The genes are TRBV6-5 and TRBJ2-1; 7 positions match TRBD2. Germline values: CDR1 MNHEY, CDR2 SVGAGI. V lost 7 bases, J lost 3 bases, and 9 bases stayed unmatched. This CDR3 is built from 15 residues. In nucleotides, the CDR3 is TGTGCCAGCAACGAGGGCGGGAGCGGCTACAATGAGCAGTTCTTC. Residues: CASNEGGSGYNEQFF.

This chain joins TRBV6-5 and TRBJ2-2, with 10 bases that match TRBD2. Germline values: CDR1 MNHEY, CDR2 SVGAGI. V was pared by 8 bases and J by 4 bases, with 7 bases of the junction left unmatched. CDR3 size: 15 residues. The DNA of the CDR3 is TGTGCCAGCGCTAGCGGGAGTCCTTCCACCGGGGAGCTGTTTTTT. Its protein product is CASASGSPSTGELFF.

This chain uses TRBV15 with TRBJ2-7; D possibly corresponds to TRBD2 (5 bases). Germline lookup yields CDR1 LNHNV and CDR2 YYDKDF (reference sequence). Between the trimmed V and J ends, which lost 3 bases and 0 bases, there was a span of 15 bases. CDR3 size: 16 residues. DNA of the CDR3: TGTGCCACCAGCAGGGACTCTTATGGGGTCTCCTACGAGCAGTACTTC. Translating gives CATSRDSYGVSYEQYF.

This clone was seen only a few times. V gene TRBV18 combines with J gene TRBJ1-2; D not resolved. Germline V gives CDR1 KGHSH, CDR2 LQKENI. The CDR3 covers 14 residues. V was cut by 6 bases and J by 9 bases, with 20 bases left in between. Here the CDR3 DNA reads TGTGCCAGCTCCCGTTCTGATCCCGGATATCGCTACACCTTC. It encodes CASSRSDPGYRYTF.

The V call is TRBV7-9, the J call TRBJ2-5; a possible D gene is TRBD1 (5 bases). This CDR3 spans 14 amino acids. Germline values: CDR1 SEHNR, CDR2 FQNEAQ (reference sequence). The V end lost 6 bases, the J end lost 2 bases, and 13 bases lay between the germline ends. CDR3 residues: CASRPRQRQETQYF. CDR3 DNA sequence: TGTGCCAGCAGACCCAGACAGCGACAAGAGACCCAGTACTTC.

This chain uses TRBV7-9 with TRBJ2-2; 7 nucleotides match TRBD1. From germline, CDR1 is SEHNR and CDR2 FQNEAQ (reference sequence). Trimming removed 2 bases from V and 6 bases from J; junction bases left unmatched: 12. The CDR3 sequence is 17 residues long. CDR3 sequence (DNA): TGTGCCAGCAGCTTACGAGCGGCTGGAACAGGGGCCGGGGAGCTGTTTTTT. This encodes CASSLRAAGTGAGELFF. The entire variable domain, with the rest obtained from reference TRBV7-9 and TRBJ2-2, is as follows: DTGVSQNPRHKITKRGQNVTFRCDPISEHNRLYWYRQTLGQGPEFLTYFQNEAQLEKSRLLSDRFSAERPKGSFSTLEIQRTEQGDSAMYLCASSLRAAGTGAGELFFGEGSRLTVL.

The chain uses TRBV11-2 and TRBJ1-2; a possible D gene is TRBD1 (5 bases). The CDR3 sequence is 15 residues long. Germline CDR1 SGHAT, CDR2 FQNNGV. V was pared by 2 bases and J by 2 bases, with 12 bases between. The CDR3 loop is CASSLNPGNNYGYTF. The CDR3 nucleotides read TGTGCCAGCAGCTTAAACCCAGGGAACAACTATGGCTACACCTTC.

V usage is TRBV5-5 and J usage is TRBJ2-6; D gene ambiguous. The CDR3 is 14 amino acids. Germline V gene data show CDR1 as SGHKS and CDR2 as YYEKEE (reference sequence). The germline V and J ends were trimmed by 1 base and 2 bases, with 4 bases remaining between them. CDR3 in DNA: TGTGCCAGCAGCTTGCGGGCTGGGGCCAACGTCCTGACTTTC. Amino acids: CASSLRAGANVLTF.

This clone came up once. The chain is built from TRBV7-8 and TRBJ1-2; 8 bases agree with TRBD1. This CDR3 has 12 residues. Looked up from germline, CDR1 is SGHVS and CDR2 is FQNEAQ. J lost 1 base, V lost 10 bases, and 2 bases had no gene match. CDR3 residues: CATGGSNYGYTF. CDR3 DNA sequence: TGTGCCACAGGGGGCAGTAACTATGGCTACACCTTC. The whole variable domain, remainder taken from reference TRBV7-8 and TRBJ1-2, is GAGVSQSPRYKVAKRGQDVALRCDPISGHVSLFWYQQALGQGPEFLTYFQNEAQLDKSGLPSDRFFAERPEGSVSTLKIQRTQQEDSAVYLCATGGSNYGYTFGSGTRLTVV.